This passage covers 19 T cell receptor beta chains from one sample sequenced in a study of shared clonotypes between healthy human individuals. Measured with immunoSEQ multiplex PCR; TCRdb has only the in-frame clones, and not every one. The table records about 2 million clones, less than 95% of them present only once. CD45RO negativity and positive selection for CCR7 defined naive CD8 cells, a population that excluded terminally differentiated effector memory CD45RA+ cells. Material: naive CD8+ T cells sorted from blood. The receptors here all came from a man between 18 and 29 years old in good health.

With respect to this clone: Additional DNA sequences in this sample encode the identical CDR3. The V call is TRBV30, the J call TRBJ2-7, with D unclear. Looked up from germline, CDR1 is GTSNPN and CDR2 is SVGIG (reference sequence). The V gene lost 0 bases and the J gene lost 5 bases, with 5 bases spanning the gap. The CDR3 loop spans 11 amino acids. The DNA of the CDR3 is TGTGCCTGGAGTGTAGGGAACGAGCAGTACTTC. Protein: CAWSVGNEQYF.

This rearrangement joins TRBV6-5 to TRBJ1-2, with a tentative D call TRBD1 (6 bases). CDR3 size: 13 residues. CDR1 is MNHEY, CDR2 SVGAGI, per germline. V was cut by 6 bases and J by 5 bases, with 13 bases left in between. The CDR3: CASRGGFGYGYTF. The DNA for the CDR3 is TGTGCCAGCAGAGGGGGATTTGGGTATGGCTACACCTTC.

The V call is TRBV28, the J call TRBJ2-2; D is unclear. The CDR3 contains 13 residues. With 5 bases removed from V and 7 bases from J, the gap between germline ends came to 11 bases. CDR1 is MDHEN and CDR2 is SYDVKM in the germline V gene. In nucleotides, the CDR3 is TGTGCCAGCAGTCAAAAGTTTGGCGGGGAGCTGTTTTTT. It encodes CASSQKFGGELFF.

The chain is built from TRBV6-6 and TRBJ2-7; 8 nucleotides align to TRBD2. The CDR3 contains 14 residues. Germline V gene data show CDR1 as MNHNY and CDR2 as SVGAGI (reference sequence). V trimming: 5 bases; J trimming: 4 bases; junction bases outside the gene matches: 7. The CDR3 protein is CASSHGLAGYEQYF. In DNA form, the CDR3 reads TGTGCCAGCAGTCATGGACTAGCTGGGTACGAGCAGTACTTC.

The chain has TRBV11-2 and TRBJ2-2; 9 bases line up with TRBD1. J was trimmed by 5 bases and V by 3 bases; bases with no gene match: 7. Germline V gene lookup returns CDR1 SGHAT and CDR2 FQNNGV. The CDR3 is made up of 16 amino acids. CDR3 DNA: TGTGCCAGCAGCTTCCCCGGGACAGGGACGACCGGGGAGCTGTTTTTT. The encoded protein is CASSFPGTGTTGELFF.

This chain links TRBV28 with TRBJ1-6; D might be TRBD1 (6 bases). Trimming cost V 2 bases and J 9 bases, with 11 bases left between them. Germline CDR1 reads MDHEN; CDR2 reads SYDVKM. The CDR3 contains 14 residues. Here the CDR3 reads CASSLGGAGSPLHF. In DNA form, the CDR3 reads TGTGCCAGCAGTTTAGGGGGGGCAGGTTCACCCCTCCACTTT.

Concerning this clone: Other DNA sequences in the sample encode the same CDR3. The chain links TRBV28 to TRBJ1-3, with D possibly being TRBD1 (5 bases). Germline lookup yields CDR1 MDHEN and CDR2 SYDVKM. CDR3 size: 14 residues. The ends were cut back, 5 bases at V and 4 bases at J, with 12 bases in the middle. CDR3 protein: CASSPQGLGNTIYF. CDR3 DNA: TGTGCCAGCAGTCCTCAGGGTCTCGGAAACACCATATATTTT.

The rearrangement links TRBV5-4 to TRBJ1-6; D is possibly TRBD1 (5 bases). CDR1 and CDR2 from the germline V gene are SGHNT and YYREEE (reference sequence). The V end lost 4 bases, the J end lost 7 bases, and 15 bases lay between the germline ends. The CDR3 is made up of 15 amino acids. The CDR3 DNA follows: TGTGCCAGCAGCCCCGCCTGGGCAGGGAATTCACCCCTCCACTTT. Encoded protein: CASSPAWAGNSPLHF.

CDR3 coding DNA: TGTGCCAGCAGCCAAGAGACTAGCGGGAGGCGCAGCTCCTACAATGAGCAGTTCTTC. Protein: CASSQETSGRRSSYNEQFF. V usage is TRBV7-9 and J usage is TRBJ2-1; TRBD2 agrees at 13 bases. The CDR3 has 19 residues. The germline gives CDR1 SEHNR, CDR2 FQNEAQ (reference sequence). Trimming cost V 5 bases and J 0 bases; bases outside gene matches: 10.

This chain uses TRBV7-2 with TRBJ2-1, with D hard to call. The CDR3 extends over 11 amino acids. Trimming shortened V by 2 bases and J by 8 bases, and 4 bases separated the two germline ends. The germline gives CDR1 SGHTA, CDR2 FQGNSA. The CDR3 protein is CASSLSHEQFF. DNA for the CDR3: TGTGCCAGCAGCTTAAGCCATGAGCAGTTCTTC. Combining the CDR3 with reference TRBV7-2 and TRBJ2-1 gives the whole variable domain GAGVSQSPSNKVTEKGKDVELRCDPISGHTALYWYRQSLGQGLEFLIYFQGNSAPDKSGLPSDRFSAERTGGSVSTLTIQRTQQEDSAVYLCASSLSHEQFFGPGTRLTVL.

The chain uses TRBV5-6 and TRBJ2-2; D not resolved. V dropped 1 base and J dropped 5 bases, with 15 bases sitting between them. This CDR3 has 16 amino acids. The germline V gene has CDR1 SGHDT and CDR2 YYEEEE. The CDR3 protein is CASSLRPTIGTGELFF. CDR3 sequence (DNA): TGTGCCAGCAGCTTGCGCCCGACCATAGGGACCGGGGAGCTGTTTTTT. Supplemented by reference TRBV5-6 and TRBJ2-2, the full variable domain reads DAGVTQSPTHLIKTRGQQVTLRCSPKSGHDTVSWYQQALGQGPQFIFQYYEEEERQRGNFPDRFSGHQFPNYSSELNVNALLLGDSALYLCASSLRPTIGTGELFFGEGSRLTVL.

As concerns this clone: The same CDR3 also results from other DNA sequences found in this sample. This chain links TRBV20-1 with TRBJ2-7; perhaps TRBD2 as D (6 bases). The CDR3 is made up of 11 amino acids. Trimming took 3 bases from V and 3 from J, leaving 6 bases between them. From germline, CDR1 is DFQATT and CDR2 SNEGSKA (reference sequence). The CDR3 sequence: CSASSGYEQYF. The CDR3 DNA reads TGCAGTGCTAGTAGCGGCTACGAGCAGTACTTC.

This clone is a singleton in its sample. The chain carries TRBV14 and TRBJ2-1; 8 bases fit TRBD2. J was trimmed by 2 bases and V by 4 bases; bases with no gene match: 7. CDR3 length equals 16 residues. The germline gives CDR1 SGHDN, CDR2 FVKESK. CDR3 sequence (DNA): TGTGCCAGCAGCCTTCCTACGGGAGGGCCCTACAATGAGCAGTTCTTC. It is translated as CASSLPTGGPYNEQFF.

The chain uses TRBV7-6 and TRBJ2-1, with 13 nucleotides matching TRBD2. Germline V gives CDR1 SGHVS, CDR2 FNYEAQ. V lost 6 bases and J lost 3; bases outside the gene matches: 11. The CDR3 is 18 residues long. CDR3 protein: CASSTGTSGTLGYNEQFF. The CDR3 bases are TGTGCCAGCAGTACCGGGACTAGCGGGACCTTAGGCTACAATGAGCAGTTCTTC. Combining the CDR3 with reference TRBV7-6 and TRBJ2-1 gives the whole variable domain GAGVSQSPRYKVTKRGQDVALRCDPISGHVSLYWYRQALGQGPEFLTYFNYEAQQDKSGLPNDRFSAERPEGSISTLTIQRTEQRDSAMYRCASSTGTSGTLGYNEQFFGPGTRLTVL.

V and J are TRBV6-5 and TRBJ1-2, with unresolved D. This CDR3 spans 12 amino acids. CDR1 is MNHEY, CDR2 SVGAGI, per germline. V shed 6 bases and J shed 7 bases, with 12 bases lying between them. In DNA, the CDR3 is TGTGCCAGCAGCGAACCCGCCGGTGGCTACACCTTC. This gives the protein CASSEPAGGYTF.

The DNA of the CDR3 is TGTGCCAGCAGTTACTACGGGGCTTCTGAAGCTTTCTTT. It translates to CASSYYGASEAFF. The V and J genes are TRBV6-5 and TRBJ1-1; tentatively, D is TRBD1 (5 bases). Germline V CDR1 and CDR2: MNHEY, SVGAGI. The CDR3 is 13 residues long. The ends were cut back, 1 base at V and 6 bases at J, with 9 bases in the middle.

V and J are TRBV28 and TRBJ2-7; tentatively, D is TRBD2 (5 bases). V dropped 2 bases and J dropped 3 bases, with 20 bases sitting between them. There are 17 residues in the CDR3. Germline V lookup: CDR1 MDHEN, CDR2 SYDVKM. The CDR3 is CASSLPSGLGGRYEQYF. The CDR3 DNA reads TGTGCCAGCAGTTTACCAAGTGGGCTTGGCGGGCGCTACGAGCAGTACTTC.

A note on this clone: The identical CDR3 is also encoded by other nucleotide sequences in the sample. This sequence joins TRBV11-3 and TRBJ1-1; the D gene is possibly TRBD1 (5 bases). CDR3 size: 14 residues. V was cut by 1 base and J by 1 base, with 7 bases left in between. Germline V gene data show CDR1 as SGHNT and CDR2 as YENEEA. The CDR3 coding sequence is TGTGCCAGCAGCTTAGGGGGCGCGAACACTGAAGCTTTCTTT. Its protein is CASSLGGANTEAFF. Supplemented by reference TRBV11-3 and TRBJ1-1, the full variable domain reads EAGVVQSPRYKIIEKKQPVAFWCNPISGHNTLYWYLQNLGQGPELLIRYENEEAVDDSQLPKDRFSAERLKGVDSTLKIQPAELGDSAVYLCASSLGGANTEAFFGQGTRLTVV.

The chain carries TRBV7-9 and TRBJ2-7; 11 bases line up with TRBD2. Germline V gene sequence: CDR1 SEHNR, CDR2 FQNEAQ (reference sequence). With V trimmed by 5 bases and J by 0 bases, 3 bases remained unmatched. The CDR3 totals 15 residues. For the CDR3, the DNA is TGTGCCAGCAGCCGTAGCGGGAGGGCCTCCTACGAGCAGTACTTC. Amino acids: CASSRSGRASYEQYF.